The 5 T cell receptor beta chains in this list originate from one sample, sequenced in a study of control samples from healthy donors and cancer patients. Generated by immunoSEQ multiplex PCR, the TCRdb table keeps only in-frame clones and is missing some. The sample lists 100,000 to 150,000 clones; around 90% were seen once. Sample: blood. The receptors were sampled from a man aged 40-49 years in good health.

The chain employs TRBV5-1 and TRBJ2-7, with TRBD1 identical over 12 bases. The CDR3 is 17 amino acids. Germline V gene lookup returns CDR1 SGHRS and CDR2 YFSETQ. Unmatched junction bases numbered 12, after V lost 4 bases and J lost 4 bases. The CDR3 sequence is CASSRGTGGPGAYEQYF. CDR3 coding DNA: TGCGCCAGCAGCCGAGGGACAGGGGGCCCTGGAGCTTACGAGCAGTACTTC.

This sequence joins TRBV30 and TRBJ1-2, with 9 positions matching TRBD1. V shed 3 bases and J 3 bases; nucleotides not matched to a gene: 8. Germline lookup yields CDR1 GTSNPN and CDR2 SVGIG (reference sequence). CDR3 length: 15 amino acids. The CDR3 loop reads CAWSDDRGVDYGYTF. CDR3 sequence (DNA): TGTGCCTGGAGCGACGACAGGGGGGTAGACTATGGCTACACCTTC.

V and J are TRBV9 and TRBJ2-3, with a possible D match to TRBD1 (6 bases). The V gene's germline CDR1 is SGDLS and CDR2 YYNGEE. Trimming pared 0 bases from V and 1 base from J, leaving 12 bases between. This CDR3 is 16 amino acids long. The DNA of the CDR3 is TGTGCCAGCAGCGTAGGAGGCAGGGGACGCACAGATACGCAGTATTTT. It encodes CASSVGGRGRTDTQYF.

The CDR3 nucleotides are TGCGCCAGCAGCTTACCGGACGGGGCTGAAGCTTTCTTT. It translates to CASSLPDGAEAFF. The gene calls are TRBV5-1 and TRBJ1-1; D unresolved. The V end was cut by 2 bases, the J end by 6 bases, with 11 bases between. Germline CDR1 SGHRS, CDR2 YFSETQ. The CDR3 is made up of 13 amino acids.

J is TRBJ1-2 and V is TRBV12-3 or TRBV12-4; possibly TRBD1 for D (5 bases). CDR3 length equals 13 residues. With 9 bases removed from V and 4 bases from J, the gap between germline ends came to 15 bases. The CDR3 is CARGTAGPYGYTF. The CDR3 DNA follows: TGTGCCAGGGGGACCGCGGGCCCCTATGGCTACACCTTC.